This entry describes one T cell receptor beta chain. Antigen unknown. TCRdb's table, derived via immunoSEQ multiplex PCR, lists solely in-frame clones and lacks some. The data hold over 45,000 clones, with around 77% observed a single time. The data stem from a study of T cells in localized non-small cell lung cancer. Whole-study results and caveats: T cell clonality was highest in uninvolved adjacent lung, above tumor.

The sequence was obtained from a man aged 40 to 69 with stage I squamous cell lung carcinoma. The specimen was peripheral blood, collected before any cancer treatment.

The CDR3 sequence is CASSSDSLSYGYTF. The CDR3 nucleotides read TGTGCCAGCAGCTCTGACTCTCTGTCCTATGGCTACACCTTC. This chain uses TRBV14 with TRBJ1-2, with no clear D. Looked up from germline, CDR1 is SGHDN and CDR2 is FVKESK. This CDR3 contains 14 residues. The germline V and J ends were trimmed by 5 bases and 4 bases, with 14 bases remaining between them.